This TCR beta chain derives from a study of metastatic and nonmetastatic thyroid tumors. Overall study context: Repertoires from malignant and benign thyroid patients were compared across blood and tumor or nodule tissue. Study-wide points: Patients with malignant thyroid tumors reportedly had significantly higher TCR beta diversity than those with benign nodules, in blood and tumor.

No treatment had been given to any patient before thyroid surgery. Germline V gives CDR1 SGHKS, CDR2 YYEKEE (reference sequence). The CDR3 spans 16 residues. V gave up 2 bases and J gave up 8 bases, with 21 bases separating them. This clone was seen at least ten times. The antigen is undetermined. In the original analysis: Between-group CDR3 differences, defined by clinicopathological status, yielded a distant-metastasis classifier for papillary thyroid cancer. TCRdb re-clonotyped the PCR reads via MiXCR. The V and J calls, along with clone size, are taken from TCRdb and not from the paper's own processing. The table includes about 23,000 clones, 20% detected once.

The clonotype originates from a female donor with papillary thyroid cancer or a benign thyroid nodule (not recorded which). Some clones in this sample may be carry-over from other donors' samples. V usage is TRBV5-5 and J usage is TRBJ2-3; D perhaps matches TRBD2 (6 bases). The sample taken for sequencing was blood. CDR3 nucleotides: TGTGCCAGCAGCTTAATCGCGGGGACCCACTCGGTTACGCAGTATTTT. Protein product: CASSLIAGTHSVTQYF.